Below are 3 T cell receptor beta chains sequenced from a single sample in a study of T cells in localized non-small cell lung cancer. Repertoires were generated with immunoSEQ multiplex PCR, while TCRdb's copy carries only in-frame clones and drops some. The sample holds fewer than 9,000 clones, approximately 43% seen once. The sequenced sample was lymph node tissue, obtained before any cancer treatment. Receptor source: a man aged 40-75 years with stage I lung adenocarcinoma.

V usage is TRBV6-8 and J usage is TRBJ2-1; 8 bases are shared with TRBD2. Per the germline V gene, CDR1 is MNHGY and CDR2 is SAAAGT. CDR3 length equals 16 residues. The V gene end was trimmed by 6 bases and the J gene end by 7 bases; junction bases not matched to a gene: 14. CDR3 DNA: TGTGCCAGCAGGGGCTGGGGGACTAGTATCTTTAATGAGCAGTTCTTC. Translating it yields CASRGWGTSIFNEQFF.

V usage is TRBV5-1 and J usage is TRBJ1-2; 9 nucleotides match TRBD1. Germline V gene data show CDR1 as SGHRS and CDR2 as YFSETQ. This CDR3 is built from 16 residues. Trimming removed 3 bases from V and 5 bases from J; junction bases left unmatched: 11. CDR3 region: CASSSGLRTGDYGYTF. As DNA, the CDR3 is TGCGCCAGCAGCTCGGGACTAAGGACAGGGGATTATGGCTACACCTTC.

The rearrangement joins TRBV30 to TRBJ2-2; D is perhaps TRBD2 (5 bases). V was shortened by 0 bases and J by 7 bases, with 9 bases between the two germline ends. This CDR3 is built from 13 residues. The V gene's germline CDR1 is GTSNPN and CDR2 SVGIG (reference sequence). The CDR3 DNA is TGTGCCTGGAGTGTGTGGGGAGACGGGGAGCTGTTTTTT. It translates to CAWSVWGDGELFF. The full variable domain, rest sourced from reference TRBV30 and TRBJ2-2, is SQTIHQWPATLVQPVGSPLSLECTVEGTSNPNLYWYRQAAGRGLQLLFYSVGIGQISSEVPQNLSASRPQDRQFILSSKKLLLSDSGFYLCAWSVWGDGELFFGEGSRLTVL.